This T cell receptor beta chain originates from a study of blood T cell repertoires in COVID-19. Study information: COVID-19 samples collected from the United States, Italy and Spain covered acute and convalescent phases.

CDR1 is MGHRA and CDR2 is YSYEKL in the germline V gene. V shed 2 bases, J shed 6 bases, and the junction held 10 bases outside the gene matches. The CDR3 consists of 16 residues. Clones were read by immunoSEQ multiplex PCR, and TCRdb kept only the in-frame ones, dropping some. Among roughly 170,000 clones, around 74% were seen once, and the ten largest hold around 3%. This chain links TRBV4-1 with TRBJ2-4; 7 bases agree with TRBD1. This receptor was taken from a woman at least 80 years old with acute or convalescent COVID-19. The sample comprised peripheral blood. The CDR3 DNA follows: TGCGCCAGCAGCCAAATGACAGGGTATGACGGAAACATTCAGTACTTC. Encoded protein: CASSQMTGYDGNIQYF.